This T cell receptor beta chain comes out of a study of vaccination effects on CD4 cells after COVID-19. General study results and limits: Just 1 of 255 vaccine-induced clones in healthy recipients was cross-reactive.

The V gene's germline CDR1 is LGHDT and CDR2 YNNKEL (reference sequence). CDR3 length: 16 amino acids. Trimming at V came to 6 bases and at J to 1 base, leaving 6 bases not matched to a gene. Produced via immunoSEQ multiplex PCR; TCRdb's table is partial and in-frame only. The sample has about 27,000 clones, approximately 80% seen once. Notes on this clone: Its antigen is not identified.

Before sequencing, viral peptide pools were used by the ViraFEST assay to expand antigen-specific CD4+ T cells. Isolation of CD4+ T cells took place after approximately 10 days of culture. Negative nucleocapsid antibody tests before and after vaccination confirmed no previous SARS-CoV-2 infection. The source is a human donor who received a COVID-19 vaccine. The chain couples TRBV3-1 (or the pseudogene TRBV3-2) to TRBJ2-7; 13 bases match TRBD2. Sequenced material: CD4+ T cells from PBMCs cultured with HCoV-NL63 spike peptides, taken before COVID-19 vaccination. The CDR3 DNA reads as TGTGCCAGCAGTGTTGGACTAGCGGGAGTATCCTACGAGCAGTACTTC. Its protein is CASSVGLAGVSYEQYF.